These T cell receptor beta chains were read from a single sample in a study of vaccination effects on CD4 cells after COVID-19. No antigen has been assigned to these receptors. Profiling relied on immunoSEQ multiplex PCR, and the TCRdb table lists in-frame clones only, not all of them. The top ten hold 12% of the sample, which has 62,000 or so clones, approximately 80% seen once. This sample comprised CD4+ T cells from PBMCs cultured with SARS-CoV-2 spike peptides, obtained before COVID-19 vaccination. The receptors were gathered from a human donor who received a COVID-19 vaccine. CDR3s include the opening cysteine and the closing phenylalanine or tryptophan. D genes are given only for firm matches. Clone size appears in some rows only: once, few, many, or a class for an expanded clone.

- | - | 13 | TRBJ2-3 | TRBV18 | CASSRGNPDTQYF | TGTGCCAGCTCACGGGGGAACCCAGATACGCAGTATTTT
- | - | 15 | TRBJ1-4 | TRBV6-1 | CASSDPGQTNEKLFF | TGTGCCAGCAGTGACCCCGGACAGACAAATGAAAAACTGTTTTTT
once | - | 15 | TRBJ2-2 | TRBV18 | CASSGSVLRAGELFF | TGTGCCAGCTCAGGCTCGGTGTTGAGGGCCGGGGAGCTGTTTTTT
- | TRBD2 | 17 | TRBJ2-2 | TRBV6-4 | CASSFQTSGGFTGELFF | TGTGCCAGCAGTTTCCAGACTAGCGGGGGTTTCACCGGGGAGCTGTTTTTT
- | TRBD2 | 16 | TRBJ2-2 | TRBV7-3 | CASSPRLAVNTGELFF | TGTGCCAGCAGCCCCCGACTAGCGGTGAACACCGGGGAGCTGTTTTTT
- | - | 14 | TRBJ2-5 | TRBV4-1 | CASSQDVADPTQYF | TGCGCCAGCAGCCAAGATGTAGCGGACCCGACCCAGTACTTC
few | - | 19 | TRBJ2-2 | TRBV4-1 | CASSPRIGGAWTSTGELFF | TGCGCCAGCAGCCCTAGGATAGGGGGCGCTTGGACTAGCACCGGGGAGCTGTTTTTT
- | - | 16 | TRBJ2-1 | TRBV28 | CASSSTLQGNLNEQFF | TGTGCCAGCAGTTCGACACTTCAGGGGAATCTCAATGAGCAGTTCTTC
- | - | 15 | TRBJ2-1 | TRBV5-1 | CASSLEGVSYNEQFF | TGCGCCAGCAGCTTGGAGGGGGTGTCCTACAATGAGCAGTTCTTC
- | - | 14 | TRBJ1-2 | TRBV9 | CASSPGGTNYGYTF | TGTGCCAGCAGCCCCGGGGGAACTAACTATGGCTACACCTTC
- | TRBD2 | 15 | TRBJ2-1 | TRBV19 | CASSPLAGGPNEQFF | TGTGCCAGTAGTCCACTAGCGGGGGGGCCGAATGAGCAGTTCTTC
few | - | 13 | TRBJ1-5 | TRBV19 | CASRRDNNQPQHF | TGTGCCAGTAGGAGGGACAACAATCAGCCCCAGCATTTT
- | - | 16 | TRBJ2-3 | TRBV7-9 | CASHYPPGPSTDTQYF | TGTGCCAGCCATTACCCCCCGGGACCGAGCACAGATACGCAGTATTTT
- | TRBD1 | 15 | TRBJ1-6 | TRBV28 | CASTRVDREGSPLHF | TGTGCCAGCACCCGCGTGGACAGGGAGGGATCACCCCTCCACTTT
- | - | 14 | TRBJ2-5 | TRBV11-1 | CASSLEAPQETQYF | TGTGCCAGCAGCTTAGAGGCCCCCCAAGAGACCCAGTACTTC
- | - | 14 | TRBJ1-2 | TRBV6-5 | CASSYLGTPYGYTF | TGTGCCAGCAGTTACTTGGGGACACCCTATGGCTACACCTTC
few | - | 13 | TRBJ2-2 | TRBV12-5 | CASSDTNTGELFF | TGTGCTAGCTCGGACACGAACACCGGGGAGCTGTTTTTT
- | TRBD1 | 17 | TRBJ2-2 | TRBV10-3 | CAIRGQQGTANTGELFF | TGTGCCATCAGGGGACAACAGGGGACCGCGAACACCGGGGAGCTGTTTTTT
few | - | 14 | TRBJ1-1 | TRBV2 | CASSEEVRGTEAFF | TGTGCCAGCAGTGAAGAGGTAAGGGGGACTGAAGCTTTCTTT
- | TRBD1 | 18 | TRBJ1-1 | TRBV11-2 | CASSPSAGTGATNAEAFF | TGTGCCAGCAGCCCAAGCGCCGGGACAGGGGCTACGAACGCTGAAGCTTTCTTT
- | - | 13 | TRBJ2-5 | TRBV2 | CASSGAFGGTQYF | TGTGCCAGCAGTGGGGCGTTTGGGGGGACCCAGTACTTC
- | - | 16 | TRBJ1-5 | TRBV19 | CASSGGSPNSNQPQHF | TGTGCCAGTAGTGGAGGCAGTCCAAATAGCAATCAGCCCCAGCATTTT
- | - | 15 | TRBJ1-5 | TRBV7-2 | CASSLAPSSNQPQHF | TGTGCCAGCAGCTTAGCGCCCTCGAGCAATCAGCCCCAGCATTTT
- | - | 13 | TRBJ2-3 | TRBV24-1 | CATSAVAADTQYF | TGTGCCACCAGTGCGGTAGCGGCAGATACGCAGTATTTT
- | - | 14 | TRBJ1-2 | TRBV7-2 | CASSFGREAYGYTF | TGTGCCAGCAGCTTCGGCAGGGAGGCCTATGGCTACACCTTC
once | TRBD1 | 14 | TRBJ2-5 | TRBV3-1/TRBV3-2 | CASSQTGGLETQYF | TGTGCCAGCAGCCAAACAGGGGGCTTAGAGACCCAGTACTTC
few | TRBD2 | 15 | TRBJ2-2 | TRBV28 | CASSSLAGGRGELFF | TGTGCCAGCAGTTCACTAGCGGGGGGGCGCGGGGAGCTGTTTTTT
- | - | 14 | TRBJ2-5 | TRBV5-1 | CASSIGAGRETQYF | TGCGCCAGCAGTATTGGGGCGGGGAGGGAGACCCAGTACTTC
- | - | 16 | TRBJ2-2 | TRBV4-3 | CASSRVKGLNTGELFF | TGCGCCAGCAGCCGCGTGAAAGGCCTGAACACCGGGGAGCTGTTTTTT
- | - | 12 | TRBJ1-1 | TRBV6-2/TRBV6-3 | CASSATGPVAFF | TGTGCCAGCAGCGCCACGGGGCCGGTGGCTTTCTTT
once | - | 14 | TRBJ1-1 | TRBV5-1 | CASSLGVRGTEAFF | TGCGCCAGCAGCTTGGGGGTAAGAGGGACTGAAGCTTTCTTT
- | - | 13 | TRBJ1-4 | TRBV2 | CASSDQDIGKLFF | TGTGCCAGCAGTGACCAGGACATTGGAAAACTGTTTTTT
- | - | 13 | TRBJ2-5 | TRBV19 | CASSILGDETQYF | TGTGCCAGTAGTATTCTTGGAGATGAGACCCAGTACTTC
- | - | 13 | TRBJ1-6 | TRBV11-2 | CASSVGRDSPLHF | TGTGCCAGCAGCGTGGGCAGGGATTCACCCCTCCACTTT
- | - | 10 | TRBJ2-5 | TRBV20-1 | CSAKSGTQYF | TGCAGTGCCAAATCTGGGACCCAGTACTTC
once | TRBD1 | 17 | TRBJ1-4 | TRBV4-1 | CASSQYTLGQGFEKLFF | TGCGCCAGCAGCCAATATACGTTGGGACAGGGATTTGAAAAACTGTTTTTT
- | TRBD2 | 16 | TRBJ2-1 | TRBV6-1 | CASSEHLAGGRNEQFF | TGTGCCAGCAGTGAACATCTAGCGGGGGGCCGTAATGAGCAGTTCTTC
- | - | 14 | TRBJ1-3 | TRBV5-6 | CASSLFSSGNTIYF | TGTGCCAGCAGCTTATTTAGCTCTGGAAACACCATATATTTT
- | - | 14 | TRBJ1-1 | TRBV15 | CATNPSTGRSEAFF | TGTGCCACCAACCCATCCACAGGGAGGAGTGAAGCTTTCTTT
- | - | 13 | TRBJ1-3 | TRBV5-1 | CASSQPGGNTIYF | TGCGCCAGCAGCCAACCCGGGGGAAACACCATATATTTT
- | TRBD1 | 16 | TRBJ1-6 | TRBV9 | CASSVGGGRYNSPLHF | TGTGCCAGCAGCGTAGGAGGGGGCAGGTATAATTCACCCCTCCACTTT
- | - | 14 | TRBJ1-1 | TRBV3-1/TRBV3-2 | CASSQDPQRIEAFF | TGTGCCAGCAGCCAAGATCCCCAACGGATTGAAGCTTTCTTT
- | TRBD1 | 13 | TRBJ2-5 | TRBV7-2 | CASRTGESGTQYF | TGTGCCAGCAGGACAGGGGAATCGGGGACCCAGTACTTC